This T cell receptor beta chain was identified in a study of chemoradiotherapy in HPV16-positive cancers. About the study: Candidate HPV-specific clones and shared TCR motifs came from a couple of HPV16-positive patients.

The study, taken as a whole, reports: Candidate HPV-specific clones and E7-related TCR motifs grew in tumor during treatment.

A note on this clone: The antigen is undetermined.

Germline values: CDR1 LGHNA, CDR2 YNFKEQ. Trimming shortened V by 3 bases and J by 8 bases, and 16 bases separated the two germline ends. The CDR3 runs 14 residues. Only in-frame clones appear in the TCRdb table, and some are missing; sequencing was by immunoSEQ multiplex PCR. This table has approximately 12,000 clones, roughly 78% appearing once. This receptor was identified in a human donor with HPV-associated anogenital cancer. Sample collection occurred from a patient who underwent chemoradiotherapy. The chain has TRBV4-2 and TRBJ1-2; D is possibly TRBD1 (5 bases). The CDR3 is CASSHAADNGGYTF. CDR3 nucleotide sequence: TGTGCCAGCAGCCACGCCGCGGACAACGGAGGCTACACCTTC.